This passage covers 20 T cell receptor beta chains from one sample sequenced in a study of T cell responses to AZD1222 COVID-19 vaccine. Sequenced by immunoSEQ multiplex PCR; TCRdb stores in-frame clones only, minus some. The data contain about 110,000 clones, around 88% of them singletons. The sequencing here drew on peripheral blood, taken on day 0 of AZD1222 vaccination. Source of these receptors: an adult in good health.

The genes are TRBV7-2 and TRBJ1-1; D is possibly TRBD1 (5 bases). V was shortened by 1 base and J by 4 bases, with 10 bases between the two germline ends. Per the germline V gene, CDR1 is SGHTA and CDR2 is FQGNSA. The CDR3 sequence is 14 residues long. Written as DNA, the CDR3 is TGTGCCAGCAGCTTAGAGACGGGGCCCACTGAAGCTTTCTTT. It is translated as CASSLETGPTEAFF. Variable domain in full (rest from reference TRBV7-2 and TRBJ1-1): GAGVSQSPSNKVTEKGKDVELRCDPISGHTALYWYRQSLGQGLEFLIYFQGNSAPDKSGLPSDRFSAERTGGSVSTLTIQRTQQEDSAVYLCASSLETGPTEAFFGQGTRLTVV.

V gene TRBV4-2 combines with J gene TRBJ2-5; 11 nucleotides line up with TRBD2. The germline V gene encodes CDR1 LGHNA and CDR2 YNFKEQ. There are 16 residues in the CDR3. V was pared by 0 bases and J by 3 bases, with 3 bases of the junction left unmatched. CDR3 region: CASSQEASGGKETQYF. CDR3 DNA: TGTGCCAGCAGCCAAGAAGCTAGCGGGGGGAAAGAGACCCAGTACTTC.

The rearrangement uses TRBV12-3 or TRBV12-4 and TRBJ1-5; D gene ambiguous. V was shortened by 8 bases and J by 1 base, with 9 bases between the two germline ends. The CDR3 is made up of 13 amino acids. DNA for the CDR3: TGTGCCAGCTGCGAAGCGAGCAATCAGCCCCAGCATTTT. Its translation: CASCEASNQPQHF.

The chain carries TRBV18 and TRBJ2-5; 8 positions match TRBD2. The germline V gene has CDR1 KGHSH and CDR2 LQKENI. V dropped 3 bases and J dropped 6; count of bases not matched to a gene: 12. The CDR3 length is 16 residues. This chain's CDR3 is CASSPSTTAGAKTQYF. The CDR3 bases are TGTGCCAGCTCACCGAGTACCACAGCGGGGGCTAAGACCCAGTACTTC.

The chain couples TRBV6-4 to TRBJ1-6; no reliable D call. In germline, CDR1 is MRHNA, CDR2 SNTAGT. V was shortened by 1 base and J by 7 bases, with 5 bases between the two germline ends. The CDR3 contains 13 residues. DNA of the CDR3: TGTGCCAGCAGTGACTTTGAGAATTCACCCCTCCACTTT. Residues: CASSDFENSPLHF.

This clone was found once. The chain is built from TRBV3-1 (or the pseudogene TRBV3-2) and TRBJ1-6; 7 nucleotides match TRBD1. Germline loops: CDR1 LGHDT, CDR2 YNNKEL (reference sequence). The CDR3 has 14 amino acids. Trimming took 4 bases from V and 7 from J; bases not matched to a gene: 4. CDR3 in amino acids: CASSPAGGNSPLHF. CDR3 coding DNA: TGTGCCAGCAGCCCAGCAGGGGGGAATTCACCCCTCCACTTT.

V usage is TRBV11-2 and J usage is TRBJ2-7, with D possibly called TRBD1 or TRBD2 (5 bases each). CDR3 size: 17 residues. V was trimmed by 1 base and J by 4 bases, leaving 20 bases between them. Looked up from germline, CDR1 is SGHAT and CDR2 is FQNNGV. As DNA, the CDR3 is TGTGCCAGCAGCTTAGGAGGGGTCGCGGCAATTGGATACGAGCAGTACTTC. Protein sequence: CASSLGGVAAIGYEQYF.

Regarding this clone: The sample has other DNA sequences that encode this CDR3 too. This chain connects TRBV9 to TRBJ2-2; the D is unclear. This CDR3 is built from 12 residues. Germline CDR1 SGDLS, CDR2 YYNGEE. The V end was cut by 5 bases, the J end by 5 bases, with 7 bases between. This chain's CDR3 is CASSRNTGELFF. CDR3 bases: TGTGCCAGCAGTAGGAATACCGGGGAGCTGTTTTTT.

The chain employs TRBV6-6 and TRBJ2-7; D gene uncertain. V was trimmed by 2 bases and J by 6 bases, leaving 17 bases between them. The length of the CDR3 is 15 residues. Germline CDR1 is MNHNY and CDR2 is SVGAGI (reference sequence). The CDR3 DNA follows: TGTGCCAGCAGTTACGAGTACCGCGGTCGTAGCGAGCAGTACTTC. Amino acid sequence: CASSYEYRGRSEQYF.

The chain has TRBV25-1 and TRBJ1-4; D is perhaps TRBD1 (5 bases). This CDR3 contains 15 residues. With 7 bases removed from V and 5 bases from J, the gap between germline ends came to 17 bases. Looked up from germline, CDR1 is MGHDK and CDR2 is SYGVNS. The CDR3 DNA follows: TGTGCCAGCACCCCCGCTGACAGCCTGAATGAAAAACTGTTTTTT. The encoded protein is CASTPADSLNEKLFF.

The V call is TRBV2, the J call TRBJ1-2; D possibly corresponds to TRBD1 (5 bases). V was trimmed by 6 bases and J by 3 bases, leaving 17 bases between them. This CDR3 is 15 amino acids long. Germline loops: CDR1 SNHLY, CDR2 FYNNEI. CDR3: CASRGPRQIHYGYTF. The CDR3 bases are TGTGCCAGCAGGGGGCCGAGGCAGATACACTATGGCTACACCTTC.

This clone was seen a handful of times. This specimen includes other DNA sequences encoding the same CDR3. CDR3 nucleotide sequence: TGTGCCAGCAGCTTAGTCGGGGGAGAGACCCAGTACTTC. This encodes CASSLVGGETQYF. The chain joins TRBV7-2 to TRBJ2-5; possible D gene TRBD2, 6 bases. The germline V and J ends were trimmed by 1 base and 4 bases, with 7 bases remaining between them. This CDR3 has 13 residues. Germline CDR1 is SGHTA and CDR2 is FQGNSA.

The V call is TRBV15, the J call TRBJ2-3, with TRBD2 matching over 8 bases. The V segment lost 1 base and the J segment 4 bases; nucleotides outside the gene matches: 1. The germline gives CDR1 LNHNV, CDR2 YYDKDF (reference sequence). CDR3 size: 14 residues. The chain's CDR3 is CATSRAGGADTQYF. The CDR3 DNA reads TGTGCCACCAGCAGAGCGGGGGGGGCAGATACGCAGTATTTT.

The chain couples TRBV6-5 to TRBJ1-6; D call uncertain. The V end lost 0 bases, the J end lost 7 bases, and 4 bases lay between the germline ends. Germline-derived CDR1 and CDR2 are MNHEY and SVGAGI. The CDR3 is 13 residues long. The CDR3: CASSYSANSPLHF. In nucleotides, the CDR3 is TGTGCCAGCAGTTACTCGGCCAATTCACCCCTCCACTTT.

The chain joins TRBV6-2 or TRBV6-3 to TRBJ2-3; the D gene is possibly TRBD2 (6 bases). This CDR3 is 17 amino acids long. Trimming took 0 bases from V and 1 from J, leaving 14 bases between them. Looked up from germline, CDR1 is MNHEY and CDR2 is SVGEGT. CDR3 loop: CASSYSNIGGGTDTQYF. CDR3 bases: TGTGCCAGCAGTTACTCCAACATCGGGGGTGGCACAGATACGCAGTATTTT.

The chain uses TRBV6-5 and TRBJ2-4, with TRBD1 matching over 7 bases. The CDR3 spans 15 residues. Germline values: CDR1 MNHEY, CDR2 SVGAGI. V shed 6 bases, J shed 1 base, and the junction held 6 bases outside the gene matches. The CDR3 is CASRTGTAAKNIQYF. CDR3 nucleotide sequence: TGTGCCAGCAGAACCGGGACAGCGGCCAAAAACATTCAGTACTTC.

The genes are TRBV24-1 and TRBJ1-6; TRBD1 agrees at 9 bases. The CDR3 is made up of 16 amino acids. After removal of 7 bases from V and 4 bases from J, the junction contained 7 bases not matched to a gene. Germline CDR1 and CDR2: KGHDR and SFDVKD. DNA of the CDR3: TGTGCCACCAGCGTGGAGGACAGGGGTTATAATTCACCCCTCCACTTT. Its translation is CATSVEDRGYNSPLHF.

The chain recombines TRBV6-1 with TRBJ1-5; tentative D call: TRBD1 (5 bases). The CDR3 covers 16 residues. Trimming took off 4 bases at V and 0 bases at J, with 13 bases between the two ends. The germline V gene has CDR1 MNHNS and CDR2 SASEGT. The CDR3, as DNA: TGTGCCAGCAGTGTAAGGGGAAGCGGTAGCAATCAGCCCCAGCATTTT. Its protein product is CASSVRGSGSNQPQHF.

J is TRBJ1-2 and V is TRBV6-6, with 9 bases fitting TRBD1. The CDR3 covers 14 residues. Germline V CDR1 and CDR2: MNHNY, SVGAGI (reference sequence). Trimming at V came to 10 bases and at J to 4 bases, leaving 10 bases not matched to a gene. Here the CDR3 DNA reads TGTGCCACTACCGGGACAGGGCCCTCCTATGGCTACACCTTC. This sequence encodes CATTGTGPSYGYTF.

The chain is built from TRBV5-1 and TRBJ2-3; no definite D call. Germline V gene data show CDR1 as SGHRS and CDR2 as YFSETQ. The CDR3 is made up of 15 amino acids. V dropped 4 bases and J dropped 2 bases, with 14 bases sitting between them. CDR3 nucleotide sequence: TGCGCCAGCAGCGCGCTAGGGCCTACCACAGATACGCAGTATTTT. It translates to CASSALGPTTDTQYF. Variable domain in full (rest from reference TRBV5-1 and TRBJ2-3): KAGVTQTPRYLIKTRGQQVTLSCSPISGHRSVSWYQQTPGQGLQFLFEYFSETQRNKGNFPGRFSGRQFSNSRSEMNVSTLELGDSALYLCASSALGPTTDTQYFGPGTRLTVL.